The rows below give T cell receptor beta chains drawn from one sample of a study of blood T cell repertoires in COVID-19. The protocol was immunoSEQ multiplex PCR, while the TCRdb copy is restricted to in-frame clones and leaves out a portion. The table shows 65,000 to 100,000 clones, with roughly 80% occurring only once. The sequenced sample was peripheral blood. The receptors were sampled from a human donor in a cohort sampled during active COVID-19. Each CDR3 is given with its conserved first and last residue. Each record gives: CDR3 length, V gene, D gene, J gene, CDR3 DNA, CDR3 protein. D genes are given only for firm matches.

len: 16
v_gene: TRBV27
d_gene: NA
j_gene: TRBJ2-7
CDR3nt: TGTGCCAGCAGGAAATCCCCGACAAGCAACTCCTACGAGCAGTACTTC
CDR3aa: CASRKSPTSNSYEQYF

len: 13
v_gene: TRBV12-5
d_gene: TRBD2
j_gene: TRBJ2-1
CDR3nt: TGTGCTAGTTTAAGCGGGGACCACAATGAGCAGTTCTTC
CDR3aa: CASLSGDHNEQFF

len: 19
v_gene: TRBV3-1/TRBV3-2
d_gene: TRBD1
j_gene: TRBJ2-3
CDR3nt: TGTGCCAGCAGCCTATCACGGCCCCAACAGGGGGGTAGGGCAGATACGCAGTATTTT
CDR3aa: CASSLSRPQQGGRADTQYF

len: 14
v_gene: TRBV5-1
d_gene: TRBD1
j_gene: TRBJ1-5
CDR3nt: TGCGCCAGCAGTTCGACAGGGGTGAGGCAGCCCCAGCATTTT
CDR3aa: CASSSTGVRQPQHF

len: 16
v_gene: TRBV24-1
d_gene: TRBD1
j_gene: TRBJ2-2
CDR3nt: TGTGCCACCAGTGCAACCGGGACAGGGGGCACCGGGGAGCTGTTTTTT
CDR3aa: CATSATGTGGTGELFF

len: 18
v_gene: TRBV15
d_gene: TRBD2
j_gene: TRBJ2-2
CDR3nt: TGTGCCACCAGCAGAGATCCCGGCCTAGCGGGGGTTACCGGGGAGCTGTTTTTT
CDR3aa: CATSRDPGLAGVTGELFF

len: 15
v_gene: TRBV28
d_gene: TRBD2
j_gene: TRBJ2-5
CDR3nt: TGTGCCAGCAGTCGACTAGCGGGGGCCCAAGAGACCCAGTACTTC
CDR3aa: CASSRLAGAQETQYF

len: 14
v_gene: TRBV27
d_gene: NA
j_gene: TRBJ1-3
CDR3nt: TGTGCCAGCAGTTTAAGGAGGGAAGGATACACCATATATTTT
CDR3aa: CASSLRREGYTIYF

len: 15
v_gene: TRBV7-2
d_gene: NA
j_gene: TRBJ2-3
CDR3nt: TGTGCCAGCAGCTTAGTCGTCAGGGCAGCAGATACGCAGTATTTT
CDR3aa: CASSLVVRAADTQYF

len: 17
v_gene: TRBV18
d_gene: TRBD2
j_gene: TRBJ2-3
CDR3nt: TGTGCCAGCTCACCTTGGACTAGCGGGGGGGGCACAGATACGCAGTATTTT
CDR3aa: CASSPWTSGGGTDTQYF

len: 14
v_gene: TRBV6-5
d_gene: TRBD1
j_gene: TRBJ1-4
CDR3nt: TGTGCCAGCAGTTACTCGCAGGGGGATGAAAAACTGTTTTTT
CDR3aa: CASSYSQGDEKLFF

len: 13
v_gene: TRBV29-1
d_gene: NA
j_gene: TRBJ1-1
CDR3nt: TGCAGCGTTGAAGCGTCCCGGGGGACCGGAGCTTTCTTT
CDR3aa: CSVEASRGTGAFF

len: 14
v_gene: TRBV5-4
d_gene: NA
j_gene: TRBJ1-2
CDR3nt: TGTGCCAGCAGCTTGAGTAGAGTGATCCGGGGAGGCACCTTC
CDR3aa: CASSLSRVIRGGTF

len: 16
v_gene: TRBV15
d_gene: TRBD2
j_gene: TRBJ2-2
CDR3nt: TGTGCCACCAGCAGGACTAGCGGGGGAAGCACCGGGGAGCTGTTTTTT
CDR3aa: CATSRTSGGSTGELFF

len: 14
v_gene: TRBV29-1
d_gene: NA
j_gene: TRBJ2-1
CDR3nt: TGCAGCGTTGACAGGTTCAGCTCCTACAATGAGCAGTTCTTC
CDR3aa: CSVDRFSSYNEQFF